This TCR beta chain was sequenced in a study of CD8+ T cells in alopecia areata. Turning to the study itself: Tofacitinib was given for 6 to 18 months, then stopped for 6 months.

The CDR3 loop spans 19 amino acids. Germline V lookup: CDR1 SGHTA, CDR2 FQGNSA. After removal of 5 bases from V and 0 bases from J, the junction contained 14 bases not matched to a gene. Comment on this clone: What it recognizes is unknown.

This sample's treatment: oral pan-JAK inhibitor, 5-10 mg twice daily. Peripheral blood and lesional scalp punch biopsies were taken from alopecia areata patients. Reverse transcription of extracted RNA yielded cDNA, which provided the sequencing template. Method: immunoSEQ multiplex PCR; TCRdb's copy keeps in-frame clones and lacks some. The repertoire holds about 190,000 clones, about three fifths seen once, with roughly 0.67% in the top ten. Study findings and constraints: Amid tofacitinib therapy, many expanded lesional clones stayed present in scalp and blood. For lesional scalp, especially alopecia totalis/universalis, clonality was higher than in normal scalp.

The chain combines TRBV7-2 with TRBJ2-4; 9 nucleotides line up with TRBD2. The sample consisted of CD4+ T cells sorted from blood, taken at week 4, from a patient treated with tofacitinib. This receptor was identified in a human donor with alopecia areata. CDR3 residues: CASSVEGTSRQLAKNIQYF. The DNA of the CDR3 is TGTGCCAGCAGCGTAGAGGGGACTAGCAGGCAACTAGCCAAAAACATTCAGTACTTC.